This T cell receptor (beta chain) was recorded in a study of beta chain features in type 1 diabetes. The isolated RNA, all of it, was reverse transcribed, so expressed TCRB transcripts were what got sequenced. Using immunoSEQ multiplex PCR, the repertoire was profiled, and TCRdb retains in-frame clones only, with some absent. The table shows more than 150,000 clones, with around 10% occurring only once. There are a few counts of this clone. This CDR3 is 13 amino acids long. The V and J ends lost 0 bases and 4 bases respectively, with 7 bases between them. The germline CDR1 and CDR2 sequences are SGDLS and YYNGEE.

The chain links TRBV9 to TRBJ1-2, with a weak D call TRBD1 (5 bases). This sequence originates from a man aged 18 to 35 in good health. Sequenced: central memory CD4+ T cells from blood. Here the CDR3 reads CASSVAGRYGYTF. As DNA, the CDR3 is TGTGCCAGCAGCGTAGCGGGACGCTATGGCTACACCTTC.